Following are 6 T cell receptor beta chains from one sample sequenced in a study of T-cell memory formation after mild COVID-19. TCRdb re-derived calls from the 5' RACE reads in MiXCR, one entry per CDR3 protein. The sample has fewer than 350,000 distinct CDR3 sequences, around an eighth seen once. The sample was PBMCs or a T cell subset sorted from them (not recorded which). These receptors all come from a man in his late teens or twenties who had mild COVID-19 (a few samples of this study predate the infection). Cell type and time point are not known.

The chain recombines TRBV7-2 with TRBJ1-2; D remains unclear. V gave up 0 bases and J gave up 1 base, with 6 bases separating them. The CDR3 runs 14 residues. CDR1 is SGHTA, CDR2 FQGNSA, per germline. In nucleotides, the CDR3 is TGTGCCAGCAGCTTAGCAGGATATAACTATGGCTACACCTTC. Its protein is CASSLAGYNYGYTF.

This clonotype showed up just a few times. J is TRBJ2-5 and V is TRBV2; 9 bases map to TRBD2. The J segment lost 3 bases and the V segment lost 2 bases, leaving 4 bases of the junction unmatched. CDR1 is SNHLY, CDR2 FYNNEI, per germline. The CDR3 has 15 amino acids. CDR3 DNA: TGTGCCAGCAGTGAACTCCGACTAGCGGAAGAGACCCAGTACTTC. Translated: CASSELRLAEETQYF.

This clonotype was seen at least ten times. CDR3 DNA sequence: TGCGCCAGCAGCTCGGCGGGGGGAACAGATACGCAGTATTTT. Translating it yields CASSSAGGTDTQYF. V and J are TRBV5-1 and TRBJ2-3; 8 bases are shared with TRBD2. The CDR3 is 14 amino acids. The germline gives CDR1 SGHRS, CDR2 YFSETQ. With V trimmed by 3 bases and J by 3 bases, 3 bases remained unmatched.

This clonotype appeared many times. The rearrangement uses TRBV7-2 and TRBJ2-7; possibly TRBD2 for D (5 bases). The V gene lost 2 bases and the J gene lost 2 bases, with 7 bases spanning the gap. CDR3 length: 13 amino acids. Germline-derived CDR1 and CDR2 are SGHTA and FQGNSA. The CDR3 nucleotides read TGTGCCAGCAGCTTACGAGGGACCTACGAGCAGTACGTC. This codes for CASSLRGTYEQYV.

This clonotype was found many times. The chain uses TRBV4-1 and TRBJ1-1; D is undetermined. V lost 1 base and J lost 7, with 22 bases in between. Germline lookup yields CDR1 MGHRA and CDR2 YSYEKL. This CDR3 region has 17 residues. The DNA of the CDR3 is TGCGCCAGCAGCCAAGGTTTCTACCTTGAAATGGGCCGTGAAGCTTTCTTT. Its protein product is CASSQGFYLEMGREAFF.

Many counts were recorded for this clonotype. This chain connects TRBV20-1 to TRBJ2-1; 8 positions match TRBD2. The CDR3 totals 15 residues. Germline CDR1 is DFQATT and CDR2 is SNEGSKA (reference sequence). The V segment lost 7 bases and the J segment 0 bases; nucleotides outside the gene matches: 8. Here the CDR3 reads CSVRTSPSSYNEQFF. CDR3 in DNA: TGCAGTGTCAGGACTAGCCCGAGCTCCTACAATGAGCAGTTCTTC.